These 24 T cell receptor beta chains were sequenced from one sample in a study of blood T cell repertoires in COVID-19. Libraries were prepared by immunoSEQ multiplex PCR; TCRdb keeps only in-frame clonotypes and omits some of them. The data show around 100,000 clones, over 65% seen once. What was sequenced was peripheral blood. The receptor set was obtained from a woman in her thirties or forties with acute or convalescent COVID-19.

The gene calls are TRBV21-1 and TRBJ1-1. TRBV21-1 is noted as a pseudogene. The CDR3 is 15 residues long. CDR3 sequence: CASSKGKGVNTEAFF. The CDR3, as DNA: TGTGCCAGCAGCAAGGGGAAGGGAGTGAACACTGAAGCTTTCTTT.

The chain combines TRBV3-1 (or the pseudogene TRBV3-2) with TRBJ2-3; D not certain. Between the trimmed V and J ends, which lost 2 bases and 1 base, there was a span of 10 bases. The CDR3 loop spans 15 amino acids. The germline gives CDR1 LGHDT, CDR2 YNNKEL (reference sequence). CDR3 in amino acids: CASSQSVGGTDTQYF. The CDR3 DNA sequence: TGTGCCAGCAGCCAAAGTGTAGGAGGCACAGATACGCAGTATTTT.

The V gene is TRBV30, the J gene TRBJ2-7; D unclear. CDR3 length: 12 amino acids. Germline-derived CDR1 and CDR2 are GTSNPN and SVGIG (reference sequence). The V gene lost 3 bases and the J gene lost 3 bases, with 9 bases spanning the gap. CDR3 residues: CAWSLFSYEQYF. DNA of the CDR3: TGTGCCTGGAGCCTCTTTAGCTACGAGCAGTACTTC. Filled out from reference TRBV30 and TRBJ2-7, the complete variable domain reads SQTIHQWPATLVQPVGSPLSLECTVEGTSNPNLYWYRQAAGRGLQLLFYSVGIGQISSEVPQNLSASRPQDRQFILSSKKLLLSDSGFYLCAWSLFSYEQYFGPGTRLTVT.

This chain uses TRBV4-2 with TRBJ2-7; TRBD2 agrees at 10 bases. The V gene end was trimmed by 4 bases and the J gene end by 7 bases; junction bases not matched to a gene: 13. The CDR3 covers 16 residues. CDR1 and CDR2 (germline): LGHNA, YNFKEQ. The CDR3 sequence is CASSRGSGGASWEQYF. CDR3 nucleotides: TGTGCCAGCAGCCGCGGGAGCGGGGGGGCCTCTTGGGAGCAGTACTTC.

Within the sample, this clone is medium-sized. The chain is built from TRBV6-6 and TRBJ1-3; D gene uncertain. The length of the CDR3 is 14 residues. Germline CDR1 and CDR2: MNHNY and SVGAGI (reference sequence). Trimming removed 6 bases from V and 3 bases from J, with 12 bases in between. CDR3 sequence: CASSRGPGGNTIYF. CDR3 in DNA: TGTGCCAGCAGCCGTGGCCCTGGTGGAAACACCATATATTTT.

This sequence joins TRBV6-5 and TRBJ1-3, with D possibly matching TRBD1 (6 bases). Germline V gene lookup returns CDR1 MNHEY and CDR2 SVGAGI. The CDR3 length is 14 residues. V shed 5 bases and J shed 4 bases, with 12 bases lying between them. In nucleotides, the CDR3 is TGTGCCAGCAGTCTGGGGGCGCAGGGAAACACCATATATTTT. Encoded protein: CASSLGAQGNTIYF.

This chain joins TRBV27 and TRBJ2-3; 11 bases match TRBD1. In germline, CDR1 is MNHEY, CDR2 SMNVEV (reference sequence). CDR3 length equals 15 residues. Losses at the gene ends were 3 bases for V and 4 bases for J; bases not matched to a gene: 3. The CDR3 region has the DNA TGTGCCAGCAGTTTGGACAGGGGGCCCTCAGATACGCAGTATTTT. Protein product: CASSLDRGPSDTQYF.

The rearrangement uses TRBV6-5 and TRBJ1-4; tentative D call: TRBD1 (5 bases). The CDR3 is made up of 15 amino acids. Germline CDR1 reads MNHEY; CDR2 reads SVGAGI. The V end was cut by 0 bases, the J end by 5 bases, with 10 bases between. The CDR3 sequence is CASSYSGGGNEKLFF. In nucleotides, the CDR3 is TGTGCCAGCAGTTACTCTGGGGGAGGGAATGAAAAACTGTTTTTT.

Concerning this clone: Other DNA sequences of this sample code for an identical CDR3. The chain employs TRBV6-5 and TRBJ2-2, with 9 bases identical to TRBD1. The germline V gene has CDR1 MNHEY and CDR2 SVGAGI. Germline trimming cut 11 bases from V and 9 bases from J; bases unmatched to any gene: 16. The CDR3 runs 15 residues. The CDR3 DNA reads TGTGCCTCTTGGGGACAGGGCAGGCAAGGCCGGGAGCTGTTTTTT. Protein sequence: CASWGQGRQGRELFF.

This rearrangement joins TRBV2 to TRBJ1-6; D is unresolved. CDR3 length equals 13 residues. CDR1 is SNHLY and CDR2 is FYNNEI in the germline V gene. The ends were cut back, 7 bases at V and 9 bases at J, with 13 bases in the middle. CDR3 in amino acids: CASIGAGGSPLHF. CDR3 DNA: TGTGCCAGCATTGGAGCCGGAGGTTCACCCCTCCACTTT.

The chain links TRBV6-5 to TRBJ2-7; D gene uncertain. Trimming stripped 7 bases from V and 0 bases from J, with 16 bases between. This CDR3 has 15 residues. The V gene's germline CDR1 is MNHEY and CDR2 SVGAGI. CDR3 amino acids: CASTRSTESSYEQYF. Here the CDR3 DNA reads TGTGCCAGCACCAGGTCGACCGAGAGCTCCTACGAGCAGTACTTC.

This sequence joins TRBV19 and TRBJ2-6; TRBD1 matches 9 bases. CDR1 is LNHDA and CDR2 is SQIVND in the germline V gene (reference sequence). The CDR3 is 16 amino acids. V shed 6 bases and J 4 bases; nucleotides not matched to a gene: 7. CDR3 in amino acids: CASRTGGVGGANVLTF. The CDR3 DNA follows: TGTGCCAGTAGAACAGGGGGCGTAGGCGGGGCCAACGTCCTGACTTTC.

Here the CDR3 DNA reads TGTGCCAGCAGCGTAGGGAGCGGCCCTGGGGATGAGCAGTTCTTC. This sequence encodes CASSVGSGPGDEQFF. The chain has TRBV9 and TRBJ2-1, with a tentative D call TRBD2 (5 bases). CDR1 SGDLS and CDR2 YYNGEE come from the germline V gene. Trimming pared 0 bases from V and 8 bases from J, leaving 15 bases between. The CDR3 is made up of 15 amino acids.

This chain uses TRBV7-2 with TRBJ1-1, with 8 positions matching TRBD1. Germline V gene data show CDR1 as SGHTA and CDR2 as FQGNSA. The J segment lost 4 bases and the V segment lost 3 bases, leaving 7 bases of the junction unmatched. The CDR3 has 15 residues. CDR3 nucleotides: TGTGCCAGCAGCTTCCAGGGGGCGTTCGGCACTGAAGCTTTCTTT. It translates to CASSFQGAFGTEAFF.

J is TRBJ1-1 and V is TRBV6-5; 8 bases match TRBD1. Per the germline V gene, CDR1 is MNHEY and CDR2 is SVGAGI. This CDR3 comprises 15 residues. Unmatched junction bases numbered 7, after V lost 6 bases and J lost 1 base. The CDR3 coding sequence is TGTGCCAGCAGCTCGTTCGGACAGGGGAACACTGAAGCTTTCTTT. Translation gives CASSSFGQGNTEAFF.

This clone was seen a few times. The chain uses TRBV10-2 and TRBJ1-1; 7 nucleotides agree with TRBD1. The CDR3 sequence is 11 residues long. With 5 bases clipped from V and 14 bases from J, the junction kept 8 bases outside the gene matches. Looked up from germline, CDR1 is WSHSY and CDR2 is SAAADI. CDR3 in amino acids: CASSSGTVYFF. The CDR3 DNA reads TGCGCCAGCAGTTCCGGGACAGTGTACTTCTTT.

This rearrangement joins TRBV30 to TRBJ1-4; 8 bases line up with TRBD1. Germline V gene sequence: CDR1 GTSNPN, CDR2 SVGIG (reference sequence). This CDR3 is 14 amino acids long. The ends lost 0 bases at V and 6 bases at J; junction bases unmatched: 3. In DNA form, the CDR3 reads TGTGCCTGGAGTGTTGGGACAGGCGATGAAAAACTGTTTTTT. Encoded protein: CAWSVGTGDEKLFF. Variable domain in full (rest from reference TRBV30 and TRBJ1-4): SQTIHQWPATLVQPVGSPLSLECTVEGTSNPNLYWYRQAAGRGLQLLFYSVGIGQISSEVPQNLSASRPQDRQFILSSKKLLLSDSGFYLCAWSVGTGDEKLFFGSGTQLSVL.

The J gene is TRBJ1-2, the V gene TRBV30; 8 bases are a match to TRBD1. With 5 bases clipped from V and 7 bases from J, the junction kept 9 bases outside the gene matches. From germline, CDR1 is GTSNPN and CDR2 SVGIG (reference sequence). The CDR3 runs to 13 residues. The DNA of the CDR3 is TGTGCCTGGGCGGGACAGGTCGGGAGTGGCTACACCTTC. Translation gives CAWAGQVGSGYTF.

The V gene is TRBV5-1, the J gene TRBJ2-5, with 8 bases aligning to TRBD2. Looked up from germline, CDR1 is SGHRS and CDR2 is YFSETQ. The V segment lost 0 bases and the J segment 2 bases; nucleotides outside the gene matches: 12. The CDR3 is made up of 18 amino acids. CDR3 sequence reads: CASSLGLGVSGAQETQYF. CDR3 DNA sequence: TGCGCCAGCAGCTTGGGCCTGGGGGTTAGCGGGGCTCAAGAGACCCAGTACTTC.

V usage is TRBV29-1 and J usage is TRBJ2-2; D ambiguous. The length of the CDR3 is 14 residues. Germline-derived CDR1 and CDR2 are SQVTM and ANQGSEA. Trimming took 5 bases from V and 0 from J, leaving 10 bases between them. CDR3 loop: CSVRPEANTGELFF. CDR3 in DNA: TGCAGCGTTCGGCCAGAGGCGAACACCGGGGAGCTGTTTTTT.

This chain joins TRBV7-9 and TRBJ2-3, with 10 bases identical to TRBD2. This CDR3 has 17 amino acids. From germline, CDR1 is SEHNR and CDR2 FQNEAQ (reference sequence). V was pared by 3 bases and J by 2 bases, with 8 bases of the junction left unmatched. As DNA, the CDR3 is TGTGCCAGCAGCTTCCGTGAGCGGGGGGGACCCACAGATACGCAGTATTTT. Encoded protein: CASSFRERGGPTDTQYF.

This clone was seen only a few times. This chain joins TRBV27 and TRBJ1-6; 8 bases line up with TRBD1. The CDR3 is 18 amino acids. Germline-derived CDR1 and CDR2 are MNHEY and SMNVEV (reference sequence). Losses at the gene ends were 4 bases for V and 10 bases for J; bases not matched to a gene: 18. The CDR3, as DNA: TGTGCCAGCAGTTCCCGGACAGGGAATCGATATAGAGGGTCACCCCTCCACTTT. It specifies CASSSRTGNRYRGSPLHF.

In this sample, this clone turned up once. This chain joins TRBV19 and TRBJ2-1; 11 bases agree with TRBD2. The CDR3 contains 17 residues. CDR1 and CDR2 from the germline V gene are LNHDA and SQIVND (reference sequence). J was trimmed by 9 bases and V by 0 bases; bases with no gene match: 10. The CDR3: CASSIDTSGGRRGEQFF. The CDR3 DNA sequence: TGTGCCAGTAGTATAGACACTAGCGGGGGCCGGCGCGGTGAGCAGTTCTTC.

The chain employs TRBV7-9 and TRBJ1-4, with a tentative D call TRBD1 (5 bases). Germline V gene lookup returns CDR1 SEHNR and CDR2 FQNEAQ (reference sequence). This CDR3 has 16 amino acids. Trimming removed 4 bases from V and 5 bases from J, with 17 bases in between. Here the CDR3 DNA reads TGTGCCAGCAGCTCTATAGGCGGCAGGACAAATGAAAAACTGTTTTTT. Translation gives CASSSIGGRTNEKLFF.